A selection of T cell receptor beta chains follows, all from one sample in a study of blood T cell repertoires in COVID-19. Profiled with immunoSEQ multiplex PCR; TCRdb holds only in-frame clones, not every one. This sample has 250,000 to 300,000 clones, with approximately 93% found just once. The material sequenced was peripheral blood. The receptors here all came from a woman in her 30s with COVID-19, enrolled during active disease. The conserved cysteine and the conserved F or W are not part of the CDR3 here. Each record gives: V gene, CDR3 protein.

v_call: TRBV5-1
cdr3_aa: ASSLEGGYGYT

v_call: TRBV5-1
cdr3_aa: ASSSPGGGNIQY

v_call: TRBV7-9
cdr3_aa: ASSLAGGQHNYGYT

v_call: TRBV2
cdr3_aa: ASSDRDRREAF

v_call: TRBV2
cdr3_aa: ASSPDRLANYGYT

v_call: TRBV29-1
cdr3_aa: SVGGLAGFNEQF

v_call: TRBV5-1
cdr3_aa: ASSLAGGMNTEAF

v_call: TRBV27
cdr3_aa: ARPIGTGSINEQF

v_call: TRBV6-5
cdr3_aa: ASTSRTEAF

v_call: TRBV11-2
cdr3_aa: ASSYTGTGYNEQF

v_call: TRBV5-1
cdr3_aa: ASSTGQLSEKLF

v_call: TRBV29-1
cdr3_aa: SVTSFGGGELF

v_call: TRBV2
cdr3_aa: ASRKVAGTSYYNEQF

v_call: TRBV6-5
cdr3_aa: ASSPSFGSQPQH

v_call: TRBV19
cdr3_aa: ASRTAYEQY

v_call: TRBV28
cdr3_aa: ASSLYPSFGSSYNEQF

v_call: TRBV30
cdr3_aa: AWSGSGDTEAF

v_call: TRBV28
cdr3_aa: ASSSPRDTSDTGELF

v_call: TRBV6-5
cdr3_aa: ASRITGDYEQY

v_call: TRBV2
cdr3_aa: ASHGLAVNEQF

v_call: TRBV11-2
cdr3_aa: ASSLDAGINTEAF

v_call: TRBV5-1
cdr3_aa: ASSVSPWTGSTGELF

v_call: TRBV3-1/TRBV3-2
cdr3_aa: ASSQDGGAGDYEQY

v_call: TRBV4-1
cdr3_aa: ASSQWGEDSPLH

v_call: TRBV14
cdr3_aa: ASSQFRPGLGPYNEQF

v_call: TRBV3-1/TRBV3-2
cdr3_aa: ASSNRGSMTDTQY

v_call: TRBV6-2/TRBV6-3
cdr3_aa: ASSYSSVSNQPQH

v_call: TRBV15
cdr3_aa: ATSLSRTDNEKLF

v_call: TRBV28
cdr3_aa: ASRPIQSGANVLT

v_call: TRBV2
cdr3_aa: ASSRRTEAF

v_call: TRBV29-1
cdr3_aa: SVGLRLSSYNEQF

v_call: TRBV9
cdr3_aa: ASSKGKGAEPFYEQY

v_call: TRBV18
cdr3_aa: ASSPLGQGDYGYT

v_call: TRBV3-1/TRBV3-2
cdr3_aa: ASSYWDRASYT

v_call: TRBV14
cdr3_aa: ASSRTIWEQY